This passage covers 28 T cell receptor beta chains from one sample sequenced in a study of CD8+ T cells in alopecia areata. As the sequencing template, cDNA was produced by extracting RNA and reverse transcribing it. Clones were sequenced by immunoSEQ multiplex PCR, and TCRdb holds only the in-frame ones, with some missing. The table includes 90,000 to 150,000 clones, roughly two fifths detected once. Specimen: CD4+ T cells sorted from blood. These TCRs come from a human donor with alopecia areata.

This clone was recorded many times. This rearrangement joins TRBV7-2 to TRBJ1-5; D ambiguous. The germline V and J ends were trimmed by 5 bases and 0 bases, with 11 bases remaining between them. The CDR3 runs to 15 residues. Germline V lookup: CDR1 SGHTA, CDR2 FQGNSA. The CDR3 nucleotides read TGTGCCAGCAGCCCTCTCCGGGGTAGCAATCAGCCCCAGCATTTT. Protein: CASSPLRGSNQPQHF. Looking up the rest from reference TRBV7-2 and TRBJ1-5 gives the full variable domain: GAGVSQSPSNKVTEKGKDVELRCDPISGHTALYWYRQSLGQGLEFLIYFQGNSAPDKSGLPSDRFSAERTGGSVSTLTIQRTQQEDSAVYLCASSPLRGSNQPQHFGDGTRLSIL.

The chain employs TRBV30 and TRBJ1-1; 7 nucleotides match TRBD1. CDR3 length: 14 amino acids. Germline CDR1 is GTSNPN and CDR2 is SVGIG (reference sequence). After removal of 7 bases from V and 1 base from J, the junction contained 9 bases not matched to a gene. CDR3 DNA sequence: TGTGCCTTCAGGGGGAATAGAAGGAACACTGAAGCTTTCTTT. Its protein is CAFRGNRRNTEAFF.

The gene calls are TRBV30 and TRBJ2-7; no reliable D call. The V end was cut by 2 bases, the J end by 4 bases, with 12 bases between. Germline assignment: CDR1 GTSNPN and CDR2 SVGIG (reference sequence). The CDR3 has 13 amino acids. The CDR3 DNA reads as TGTGCCTGGAGTCCTGACGGTGGATACGAGCAGTACTTC. Translating gives CAWSPDGGYEQYF.

This chain connects TRBV4-2 to TRBJ2-3; D gene ambiguous. There are 17 residues in the CDR3. Germline lookup yields CDR1 LGHNA and CDR2 YNFKEQ. The V end was cut by 0 bases, the J end by 0 bases, with 13 bases between. The CDR3 sequence is CASSQDPSPGSTDTQYF. CDR3 sequence (DNA): TGTGCCAGCAGCCAAGATCCCTCTCCAGGTAGCACAGATACGCAGTATTTT.

This rearrangement joins TRBV7-2 to TRBJ2-3, with D uncertain. From germline, CDR1 is SGHTA and CDR2 FQGNSA. CDR3 size: 15 residues. Trimming stripped 4 bases from V and 8 bases from J, with 19 bases between. CDR3 loop: CASSSDMGQFVTQYF. The DNA for the CDR3 is TGTGCCAGCAGCTCTGATATGGGTCAATTCGTTACGCAGTATTTT.

The CDR3 sequence is CASSFRSLAEAFF. The CDR3 coding sequence is TGCGCCAGCAGCTTTCGTTCTCTGGCTGAAGCTTTCTTT. V is TRBV5-1 and J is TRBJ1-1; D gene unclear. Germline loops: CDR1 SGHRS, CDR2 YFSETQ. The V end lost 2 bases, the J end lost 6 bases, and 11 bases lay between the germline ends. CDR3 size: 13 residues. The full variable domain, completed using reference TRBV5-1 and TRBJ1-1, is KAGVTQTPRYLIKTRGQQVTLSCSPISGHRSVSWYQQTPGQGLQFLFEYFSETQRNKGNFPGRFSGRQFSNSRSEMNVSTLELGDSALYLCASSFRSLAEAFFGQGTRLTVV.

The chain links TRBV29-1 to TRBJ2-7; D not certain. Looked up from germline, CDR1 is SQVTM and CDR2 is ANQGSEA. CDR3 length: 12 residues. Trimming cost V 7 bases and J 4 bases, with 14 bases left between them. CDR3 in DNA: TGCAGCGCCGAGCTGGGATCATACGAGCAGTACTTC. This translates into CSAELGSYEQYF.

The gene calls are TRBV7-2 and TRBJ2-7; D might be TRBD1 or TRBD2, each matching 5 bases. Germline V gene lookup returns CDR1 SGHTA and CDR2 FQGNSA. V gave up 6 bases and J gave up 2 bases, with 11 bases separating them. The CDR3 length is 13 residues. CDR3 in amino acids: CASSRLGAYEQYF. The DNA for the CDR3 is TGTGCCAGCAGTCGCTTGGGGGCCTACGAGCAGTACTTC.

This clone was picked up a small number of times. The chain employs TRBV30 and TRBJ1-1, with no clear D. Germline lookup yields CDR1 GTSNPN and CDR2 SVGIG (reference sequence). This CDR3 spans 10 amino acids. V was trimmed by 2 bases and J by 11 bases, leaving 9 bases between them. The CDR3 loop is CAWSRGMAFF. CDR3 nucleotides: TGTGCCTGGAGTAGAGGGATGGCTTTCTTT.

This clone was counted only a few times. V usage is TRBV29-1 and J usage is TRBJ2-3; the D is unclear. The ends were cut back, 5 bases at V and 6 bases at J, with 9 bases in the middle. Germline CDR1 and CDR2: SQVTM and ANQGSEA. CDR3 length: 11 residues. CDR3 loop: CSVLIGDTQYF. The CDR3 DNA sequence: TGCAGCGTTCTAATCGGGGATACGCAGTATTTT.

The chain couples TRBV30 to TRBJ1-2, with TRBD1 matching 7 bases. Germline values: CDR1 GTSNPN, CDR2 SVGIG (reference sequence). The length of the CDR3 is 15 residues. V shed 6 bases, J shed 4 bases, and the junction held 14 bases outside the gene matches. CDR3 sequence: CACDPPGGGSYGYTF. CDR3 sequence (DNA): TGTGCCTGCGACCCACCAGGGGGTGGGAGCTATGGCTACACCTTC. Drawing the rest from reference TRBV30 and TRBJ1-2, the complete variable domain is SQTIHQWPATLVQPVGSPLSLECTVEGTSNPNLYWYRQAAGRGLQLLFYSVGIGQISSEVPQNLSASRPQDRQFILSSKKLLLSDSGFYLCACDPPGGGSYGYTFGSGTRLTVV.

This chain connects TRBV5-1 to TRBJ2-3, with D possibly matching TRBD1 (6 bases). V was cut by 0 bases and J by 4 bases, with 6 bases left in between. The CDR3 covers 13 residues. Germline lookup yields CDR1 SGHRS and CDR2 YFSETQ. The CDR3 DNA reads as TGCGCCAGCAGCTTGGAGGGGGCAGATACGCAGTATTTT. Amino acid sequence: CASSLEGADTQYF.

The chain carries TRBV29-1 and TRBJ1-5; a weak D match, TRBD1 (6 bases). The CDR3 is made up of 13 amino acids. Germline-derived CDR1 and CDR2 are SQVTM and ANQGSEA. The V end lost 6 bases, the J end lost 11 bases, and 20 bases lay between the germline ends. In DNA, the CDR3 is TGCAGCGTCCAAGAGCAAGGGGGAATGGCCCAGCATTTT. As protein: CSVQEQGGMAQHF. Based on the CDR3 plus reference TRBV29-1 and TRBJ1-5, the full variable domain is SAVISQKPSRDICQRGTSLTIQCQVDSQVTMMFWYRQQPGQSLTLIATANQGSEATYESGFVIDKFPISRPNLTFSTLTVSNMSPEDSSIYLCSVQEQGGMAQHFGDGTRLSIL.

The chain carries TRBV5-6 and TRBJ2-5; TRBD2 might be the D (6 bases). Trimming removed 3 bases from V and 1 base from J, with 13 bases in between. Germline V gives CDR1 SGHDT, CDR2 YYEEEE. The CDR3 contains 15 residues. The DNA of the CDR3 is TGTGCCAGCAGCTCCCACGGGGGTTTCCAAGAGACCCAGTACTTC. Amino acids: CASSSHGGFQETQYF.

The genes are TRBV5-1 and TRBJ1-1; no firm D call. The CDR3 runs 15 residues. V gave up 4 bases and J gave up 3 bases, with 16 bases separating them. Germline V gives CDR1 SGHRS, CDR2 YFSETQ. CDR3 nucleotide sequence: TGCGCCAGCAGCCCCTGGTCCGGAGCGGACACTGAAGCTTTCTTT. Translation: CASSPWSGADTEAFF.

The chain recombines TRBV4-3 with TRBJ2-7, with TRBD1 matching over 7 bases. Germline CDR1 and CDR2: LGHNA and YSLEER. CDR3 length equals 13 residues. Trimming removed 2 bases from V and 3 bases from J; junction bases left unmatched: 1. The CDR3 DNA reads as TGCGCCAGCAGCCAATCAGGGGGCTACGAGCAGTACTTC. Its translation is CASSQSGGYEQYF.

This clone turned up a few times. This chain connects TRBV5-1 to TRBJ2-5; tentatively, D is TRBD1 (5 bases). The length of the CDR3 is 14 residues. V lost 4 bases to trimming and J lost 6 bases, with 16 bases between them. From germline, CDR1 is SGHRS and CDR2 YFSETQ. The CDR3 sequence is CASSLVRERQTQYF. CDR3 DNA: TGCGCCAGCAGCCTAGTCAGGGAAAGACAGACCCAGTACTTC.

V usage is TRBV4-3 and J usage is TRBJ1-1, with D possibly being TRBD1 (5 bases). Between the trimmed V and J ends, which lost 0 bases and 3 bases, there was a span of 11 bases. The germline CDR1 and CDR2 sequences are LGHNA and YSLEER. CDR3 length: 15 amino acids. The CDR3 sequence is CASSQEVTGDTEAFF. The DNA for the CDR3 is TGCGCCAGCAGCCAAGAGGTAACAGGTGACACTGAAGCTTTCTTT.

The CDR3 DNA sequence: TGCGCCAGCAGCGTGGGACAGGGATACACTGAAGCTTTCTTT. Residues: CASSVGQGYTEAFF. The V call is TRBV5-1, the J call TRBJ1-1; TRBD1 aligns across 9 bases. Trimming removed 4 bases from V and 3 bases from J; junction bases left unmatched: 4. The CDR3 has 14 residues. Per germline, CDR1 SGHRS and CDR2 YFSETQ.

This clone was recorded a few times. This chain links TRBV11-2 with TRBJ1-1; TRBD1 matches 8 bases. The CDR3 runs to 14 residues. The J segment lost 3 bases and the V segment lost 5 bases, leaving 5 bases of the junction unmatched. Per germline, CDR1 SGHAT and CDR2 FQNNGV. CDR3 in DNA: TGTGCCAGCAGCCGCGGACAGGGCTACACTGAAGCTTTCTTT. Protein: CASSRGQGYTEAFF. The full variable domain, its missing parts supplied by reference TRBV11-2 and TRBJ1-1, is EAGVAQSPRYKIIEKRQSVAFWCNPISGHATLYWYQQILGQGPKLLIQFQNNGVVDDSQLPKDRFSAERLKGVDSTLKIQPAKLEDSAVYLCASSRGQGYTEAFFGQGTRLTVV.

This clone showed up just a few times. This chain connects TRBV28 to TRBJ2-3, with D possibly matching TRBD1 (6 bases). Trimming cost V 6 bases and J 4 bases, with 17 bases left between them. The CDR3 contains 15 residues. The germline V gene encodes CDR1 MDHEN and CDR2 SYDVKM. The CDR3 bases are TGTGCCAGCAGGTACAGGGAGCTACGGGCAGATACGCAGTATTTT. Protein sequence: CASRYRELRADTQYF.

This clone was counted only a few times. V and J are TRBV29-1 and TRBJ2-3; no firm D call. The CDR3 has 13 residues. CDR1 and CDR2 from the germline V gene are SQVTM and ANQGSEA. V was shortened by 5 bases and J by 0 bases, with 9 bases between the two germline ends. CDR3 sequence (DNA): TGCAGCGTTTCGCAGGCTAGCACAGATACGCAGTATTTT. Protein sequence: CSVSQASTDTQYF.

The genes are TRBV23-1 and TRBJ2-2; tentatively, D is TRBD2 (5 bases). TRBV23-1 is an ORF for which the function is uncertain. V dropped 1 base and J dropped 0 bases, with 9 bases sitting between them. This CDR3 has 16 amino acids. CDR3 nucleotides: TGCGCCAGCAGTCAATTTGACGGGACGAACACCGGGGAGCTGTTTTTT. It specifies CASSQFDGTNTGELFF.

This clone was recorded a few times. This sequence joins TRBV29-1 and TRBJ1-2; D remains ambiguous. V was clipped by 4 bases and J by 3 bases, with 9 bases between them. CDR3 length: 12 residues. Germline V lookup: CDR1 SQVTM, CDR2 ANQGSEA. In nucleotides, the CDR3 is TGCAGCGTTGGGTTATCGGACTATGGCTACACCTTC. Protein sequence: CSVGLSDYGYTF.

The rearrangement joins TRBV15 to TRBJ2-5; the D gene could be TRBD1 or TRBD2 (5 bases each). Per the germline V gene, CDR1 is LNHNV and CDR2 is YYDKDF (reference sequence). Between the trimmed V and J ends, which lost 5 bases and 4 bases, there was a span of 14 bases. The CDR3 spans 14 residues. This CDR3 is CATSGDLMGETQYF. The CDR3 bases are TGTGCCACCAGCGGGGACCTTATGGGAGAGACCCAGTACTTC.

DNA for the CDR3: TGTGCCAGCAGCCCGGCGTCCTACGAGCAGTACTTC. Its translation is CASSPASYEQYF. This chain links TRBV6-6 with TRBJ2-7; unclear D gene. Per the germline V gene, CDR1 is MNHNY and CDR2 is SVGAGI (reference sequence). Trimming shortened V by 6 bases and J by 1 base, and 7 bases separated the two germline ends. This CDR3 region has 12 residues.

This clone was counted a few times. This chain joins TRBV19 and TRBJ1-2, with D uncertain. V was cut by 4 bases and J by 4 bases, with 7 bases left in between. CDR1 is LNHDA and CDR2 is SQIVND in the germline V gene (reference sequence). The CDR3 totals 12 residues. The CDR3 DNA follows: TGTGCCAGTAGTAGTCAGCGCTATGGCTACACCTTC. This translates into CASSSQRYGYTF.

This chain's CDR3 is CASSGLQGADGYTF. The CDR3 region has the DNA TGTGCCAGCAGTGGGTTACAGGGGGCAGATGGCTACACCTTC. The chain links TRBV27 to TRBJ1-2; 9 bases agree with TRBD1. CDR1 is MNHEY, CDR2 SMNVEV, per germline (reference sequence). This CDR3 has 14 amino acids. Germline trimming cut 5 bases from V and 6 bases from J; bases unmatched to any gene: 7.